Below are 27 T cell receptor delta chains sequenced from a single sample in a study of gammadelta T cells in human blood. TCRdb re-called the RT-PCR reads via CATT. Here the sample spans a few hundred delta-chain clones, 35% to 60% being singletons. Sequencing was carried out using Vgamma9Vdelta2 gamma-delta T cells from infant blood. The receptors originated from a human donor.

Details on this clone: The likely explanation is a read error, given a far larger clone one base away. This same CDR3 is encoded by further DNA sequences in the sample. The chain carries TRDV2 and TRDJ3; the match to TRDD3 covers 7 bases. The J gene was missing in TCRdb and was found by matching the end of the DNA to germline. The CDR3 covers 19 residues. CDR1 is GEAIGNYY and CDR2 is EKD in the germline V gene. V shed 0 bases, J shed 4 bases, and the junction held 11 bases outside the gene matches. CDR3 protein: CACDTAYWGNSWDTRQMFF. Here the CDR3 DNA reads TGTGCCTGTGACACCGCTTATTGGGGGAACTCTTGGGACACCCGACAGATGTTTTTC.

This clone showed up just a few times. A read error is likely here: a far larger clone is one base away. The chain carries TRDV2 and TRDJ3; 10 bases agree with TRDD3. The CDR3 runs 17 residues. V was pared by 5 bases and J by 1 base, with 4 bases of the junction left unmatched. From germline, CDR1 is GEAIGNYY and CDR2 EKD. CDR3 nucleotide sequence: TGTGCCTGTGTCCCACTGGGGGATTCCTGGGACACCCGACAGATGTTTTTC. Its translation is CACVPLGDSWDTRQMFF.

This clone was detected only a few times. V usage is TRDV2 and J usage is TRDJ2; TRDD3 matches at 7 bases. The J gene comes from matching the DNA to germline here; TCRdb lacks it. The germline CDR1 and CDR2 sequences are GEAIGNYY and EKD. J lost 0 bases, V lost 0 bases, and 9 bases had no gene match. The CDR3 runs to 18 residues. The CDR3 loop reads CACDTVLTGVALTAQLFF. CDR3 nucleotide sequence: TGTGCCTGTGACACCGTTCTTACTGGGGTAGCTTTGACAGCACAACTCTTCTTT.

This clone was counted a few times. A far larger clone is only one base removed, so a read error is likely. This same CDR3 is encoded by further DNA sequences in the sample. This sequence joins TRDV2 and TRDJ3, with TRDD3 as a possible D gene (5 bases). TCRdb records no J gene; here it was assigned by comparing the DNA to germline. From germline, CDR1 is GEAIGNYY and CDR2 EKD. The CDR3 runs to 19 residues. Trimming took off 0 bases at V and 0 bases at J, with 14 bases between the two ends. CDR3 sequence reads: CACDTAYWGNSWDTRQMFF. CDR3 nucleotides: TGTGCCTGTGACACCGCTTATTGGGGAAACTCCTGGGACACCCGACAGATGTTTTTC.

A note on this clone: This likely stems from a read error, as it lies one base from a far larger clone. This same CDR3 is encoded by further DNA sequences in the sample. This chain connects TRDV2 to TRDJ3; 12 nucleotides match TRDD3. The CDR3 loop spans 21 amino acids. J was trimmed by 0 bases and V by 3 bases; bases with no gene match: 11. Germline V gene sequence: CDR1 GEAIGNYY, CDR2 EKD. Here the CDR3 reads CACDAYWGIPLSSWDTRQMFF. Here the CDR3 DNA reads TGTGCCTGTGACGCATACTGGGGGATACCCCTTAGCTCCTGGGACACCCGACAGATGTTTTTC.

Note on this clone: Translating this DNA gives a protein that differs at residue 15 from the TCRdb one, which belongs to a much larger clone; a read error is likely, and the protein shown is this translation. The chain combines TRDV2 with TRDJ3, with 12 bases fitting TRDD3. TCRdb carries no J gene annotation; the J gene was assigned here by matching the DNA with germline. Germline V gene sequence: CDR1 GEAIGNYY, CDR2 EKD. The CDR3 length is 21 residues. CDR3 region: CACDTWSGGYGSSWATRQMFF. The CDR3 coding sequence is TGTGCCTGTGACACGTGGTCTGGGGGATACGGGAGCTCCTGGGCCACCCGACAGATGTTTTTC.

Comments on this clone: A read error likely explains why the TCRdb protein, taken from a much larger clone, differs from this DNA's translation at residue 4; the protein shown is translated from the DNA. The V gene is TRDV2, the J gene TRDJ3; the match to TRDD3 covers 11 bases. TCRdb offers no J gene call, so here the DNA was matched to germline to obtain one. The CDR3 length is 19 residues. Germline CDR1 and CDR2: GEAIGNYY and EKD. Here the CDR3 reads CACYTVLGDSSWDTRQMFF. CDR3 bases: TGTGCCTGTTACACCGTACTGGGGGATAGCTCCTGGGACACCCGACAGATGTTTTTC.

This clone appeared a few times. A far larger clone is off by one base, so a read error is likely. V is TRDV2 and J is TRDJ3, with TRDD3 matching 11 bases. Since TCRdb gives no J gene, matching the DNA to germline was used here to assign it. The CDR3 totals 19 residues. Germline V gene data show CDR1 as GEAIGNYY and CDR2 as EKD. CDR3 DNA sequence: TGTGCCCGTGACACCGTACTGGGGGATAGCTCCTGGGACACCCGACAGATGTTTTTC. It codes for CARDTVLGDSSWDTRQMFF.

With regard to this clone: A read error is likely here: a far larger clone is one base away. The J gene is TRDJ3, the V gene TRDV2, with 11 bases matching TRDD3. The germline V gene encodes CDR1 GEAIGNYY and CDR2 EKD. The V and J ends lost 3 bases and 0 bases, in that order; junction bases with no gene match: 6. The length of the CDR3 is 19 residues. The CDR3 spells CACDAVLGDTSWDTRQMFF. CDR3 in DNA: TGTGCCTGTGACGCCGTCCTGGGGGATACCTCCTGGGACACCCGACAGATGTTTTTC.

Notes on this clone: This probably arose from a read error, given a far larger clone one base away. Other DNA sequences of this sample code for an identical CDR3. J is TRDJ3 and V is TRDV2; D may be TRDD3 (5 bases). The CDR3 is 17 amino acids. Trimming removed 0 bases at V and 0 bases at J, with 8 bases between. Germline CDR1 is GEAIGNYY and CDR2 is EKD. The DNA for the CDR3 is TGTGCCTGTGACACCTGGGGTAGCTCCTGGGACACCCGACAGATGTTTTTC. Translation: CACDTWGSSWDTRQMFF.

Comment on this clone: The TCRdb protein comes from a much larger clone and disagrees with this DNA's translation at residue 10, likely due to a read error; the protein given here is derived from the DNA. The V and J genes are TRDV2 and TRDJ3; 8 bases agree with TRDD3. The J gene was missing in TCRdb and was found by matching the end of the DNA to germline. Germline V gene sequence: CDR1 GEAIGNYY, CDR2 EKD. The V segment lost 1 base and the J segment 0 bases; nucleotides outside the gene matches: 7. The CDR3 consists of 19 residues. The CDR3 DNA sequence: TGTGCCTGTGACACGGTATCTGGGGGAAACTCCTGGGACACCCGACAGATGTTTTTC. This codes for CACDTVSGGNSWDTRQMFF.

A word on this clone: A far bigger clonotype differs at one base, so this is likely a read error. V and J are TRDV2 and TRDJ3; 7 nucleotides align to TRDD3. The CDR3 contains 19 residues. Per the germline V gene, CDR1 is GEAIGNYY and CDR2 is EKD. In nucleotides, the CDR3 is TGTGCCCGTGACACCGCTTATTGGGGGAACTCCTGGGACACCCGACAGATGTTTTTC. It yields the protein CARDTAYWGNSWDTRQMFF.

In regard to this clone: The protein recorded in TCRdb matches a much larger clone and deviates from this DNA's translation at residue 12, suggesting a read error; the protein here is obtained by translating the DNA. The chain is built from TRDV2 and TRDJ3; TRDD3 agrees at 7 bases. The CDR3 length is 17 residues. The germline gives CDR1 GEAIGNYY, CDR2 EKD. The CDR3 DNA follows: TGTGCCTGTGACACCTGGGGGAGCTCCTGGGACGCCCGACAGATGTTTTTC. Its protein product is CACDTWGSSWDARQMFF.

The table lists this clone with a few counts. A far larger clone lies a single base away; this is likely a read error. The chain uses TRDV2 and TRDJ3; 8 bases agree with TRDD3. TCRdb offers no J gene call, so here the DNA was matched to germline to obtain one. The CDR3 is 16 amino acids. Looked up from germline, CDR1 is GEAIGNYY and CDR2 is EKD. In nucleotides, the CDR3 is TGTGCCAGTGACGGGATACGCTCCTGGGACACCCGACAGATGTTTTTC. Amino acid sequence: CASDGIRSWDTRQMFF.

Points on this clone: The likely explanation is a read error, given a far larger clone one base away. This chain connects TRDV2 to TRDJ1; 8 bases line up with TRDD3. Trimming cost V 5 bases and J 0 bases; bases outside gene matches: 4. The CDR3 length is 14 residues. Germline assignment: CDR1 GEAIGNYY and CDR2 EKD. CDR3 residues: CACAVLGDTDKLIF. CDR3 DNA: TGTGCCTGTGCCGTACTGGGGGACACCGATAAACTCATCTTT.

Points on this clone: TCRdb's entry gives the protein of a much larger clone, which mismatches this DNA's translation at residue 8, likely from a read error; the protein reported here is translated from the DNA. The chain joins TRDV2 to TRDJ3, with D possibly TRDD3 on 5 matching bases. TCRdb records no J gene; here it was assigned by comparing the DNA to germline. CDR1 is GEAIGNYY, CDR2 EKD, per germline. Trimming stripped 0 bases from V and 0 bases from J, with 14 bases between. CDR3 length equals 19 residues. CDR3: CACDTVLEDSSWDTRQMFF. In nucleotides, the CDR3 is TGTGCCTGTGACACCGTACTGGAGGATAGCTCCTGGGACACCCGACAGATGTTTTTC.

This clone was counted between two and nine times. Since a far larger clone is one base different, this is likely a read error. Other nucleotide sequences in the sample specify the same CDR3. The rearrangement links TRDV2 to TRDJ3; TRDD3 matches at 11 bases. As TCRdb names no J gene, one was assigned here on the basis of a DNA match to germline. This CDR3 has 19 residues. The germline V gene encodes CDR1 GEAIGNYY and CDR2 EKD. Germline trimming cut 1 base from V and 0 bases from J; bases unmatched to any gene: 4. CDR3 in amino acids: CACDTVLGDTSWDTRQMFF. The CDR3, as DNA: TGTGCCTGTGACACTGTCCTGGGGGATACCTCCTGGGACACCCGACAGATGTTTTTC.

Concerning this clone itself: This DNA's translation and the protein TCRdb lists, from a much larger clone, do not match at residue 12, likely due to a read error; the protein shown is translated from the DNA. The V call is TRDV2, the J call TRDJ3, with TRDD3 matching 7 bases. Assignment of the J gene here rests on matching the DNA to germline, because TCRdb gives none. The CDR3 is 19 amino acids. Germline-derived CDR1 and CDR2 are GEAIGNYY and EKD. CDR3 in DNA: TGTGCCTGTGACACCGCTTATTGGGGGAACTCCCGGGACACCCGACAGATGTTTTTC. The encoded protein is CACDTAYWGNSRDTRQMFF.

In the case of this clone: The protein given by TCRdb reflects a much larger clone and differs at residue 15 from this DNA's translation, likely from a read error; the protein shown is the DNA's translation. This rearrangement joins TRDV2 to TRDJ3, with TRDD3 identical over 11 bases. The J gene, missing from TCRdb, was assigned here through DNA to germline matching. CDR1 GEAIGNYY and CDR2 EKD come from the germline V gene. The CDR3 consists of 19 residues. Written as DNA, the CDR3 is TGTGCCTGTGACACCGTCCTGGGGGATACCTCCTGGGACACCGGACAGATGTTTTTC. Translation gives CACDTVLGDTSWDTGQMFF.

Comments on this clone: Only one base separates this from a far larger clonotype, so it likely reflects a read error. This sample includes further DNA sequences coding for the same CDR3. The rearrangement links TRDV2 to TRDJ3; 11 positions agree with TRDD3. TCRdb records no J gene; here it was assigned by comparing the DNA to germline. The CDR3 has 19 amino acids. The germline gives CDR1 GEAIGNYY, CDR2 EKD. V lost 1 base, J lost 0 bases, and 4 bases stayed unmatched. The CDR3 is CACDTVLGDSSWDTRQMFF. CDR3 DNA: TGTGCCTGTGACACTGTACTGGGGGATAGCTCCTGGGACACCCGACAGATGTTTTTC.

On this clone itself: TCRdb attributes to this sequence the protein of a much larger clone, which differs from the DNA translation at residue 17; a read error is likely, and the protein displayed is translated from the DNA. A V gene of TRDV2 was called, but no J gene was assigned; the DNA was not used to check the table's D call, TRDD3. Germline V CDR1 and CDR2: GEAIGNYY, EKD. The length of the CDR3 is 19 residues. CDR3 sequence: CACDTVLGDTSWDTRQVFF. The CDR3 nucleotides read TGTGCCTGTGACACCGTCCTGGGGGATACCTCCTGGGACACCCGACAGGTGTTTTTC.

For this clone: A single base is all that separates this from a far larger clone, so a read error is likely. Other DNA sequences in this sample translate to the same CDR3. The rearrangement joins TRDV2 to TRDJ3; 10 nucleotides align to TRDD3. The J gene, not given by TCRdb, was assigned here from a germline match of the nucleotide sequence. CDR1 is GEAIGNYY, CDR2 EKD, per germline. J was trimmed by 0 bases and V by 1 base; bases with no gene match: 11. The CDR3 runs 21 residues. The CDR3 protein is CACDTWSGGYGSSWDTRQMFF. The CDR3 nucleotides are TGTGCCTGTGACACGTGGTCTGGGGGATATGGGAGCTCCTGGGACACCCGACAGATGTTTTTC.

A word on this clone: A read error likely explains this, since a far larger clone differs by one base. V usage is TRDV2 and J usage is TRDJ3; 12 bases are shared with TRDD3. Trimming took 9 bases from V and 0 from J; bases not matched to a gene: 8. The CDR3 spans 18 residues. Germline V CDR1 and CDR2: GEAIGNYY, EKD. For the CDR3, the DNA is TGTGCCCGTGGCACTGGGGGATACAGCTCCTGGGACACCCGACAGATGTTTTTC. Residues: CARGTGGYSSWDTRQMFF.

A note on this clone: A read error is likely here: a far larger clone is one base away. The chain joins TRDV2 to TRDJ3; 11 bases are a match to TRDD3. Here the J gene was assigned by germline matching of the DNA, as TCRdb has none. The germline V gene encodes CDR1 GEAIGNYY and CDR2 EKD. The length of the CDR3 is 19 residues. The CDR3 here is CACGTVLGDTSWDTRQMFF. The CDR3, as DNA: TGTGCCTGTGGCACCGTCCTGGGGGATACCTCCTGGGACACCCGACAGATGTTTTTC.

This clone turned up a few times. It differs at one base from a far larger clone, so likely a read error. The sample holds other DNA sequences that translate to the same CDR3. This chain joins TRDV2 and TRDJ3, with 11 bases identical to TRDD3. TCRdb does not report a J gene; here it was assigned by matching the DNA to germline references. The germline gives CDR1 GEAIGNYY, CDR2 EKD. CDR3 length: 21 residues. The DNA for the CDR3 is TGTGCCTGTGACGCGTCCTGGGGGATACCTCAAAGCTCCTGGGACACCAGACAGATGTTTTTC. Its translation is CACDASWGIPQSSWDTRQMFF.

Worth noting for this clone: Translating this DNA gives a protein that differs at residue 16 from the TCRdb one, which belongs to a much larger clone; a read error is likely, and the protein shown is this translation. V and J are TRDV2 and TRDJ3, with TRDD3 identical over 11 bases. CDR1 and CDR2 from the germline V gene are GEAIGNYY and EKD. CDR3 length equals 21 residues. CDR3 DNA sequence: TGTGCCTGTGACGCGTCCTGGGGGATACCTCAAAGCTCCTGGGACATCCGACAGATGTTTTTC. Translated: CACDASWGIPQSSWDIRQMFF.

This clone was seen more than once but under ten times. A read error likely explains why the TCRdb protein, taken from a much larger clone, differs from this DNA's translation at residue 15; the protein shown is translated from the DNA. The chain has TRDV2 and TRDJ3; TRDD3 agrees at 11 bases. Per germline, CDR1 GEAIGNYY and CDR2 EKD. The CDR3 extends over 21 amino acids. The CDR3, as DNA: TGTGCCTGTGACGCGTCCTGGGGGATACCTCAAAGCTCCTGGGGCACCCGACAGATGTTTTTC. As protein: CACDASWGIPQSSWGTRQMFF.